A selection of T cell receptor beta chains follows, all from one sample in a study of OX40 agonist ivuxolimab in advanced cancers. Assay used: immunoSEQ multiplex PCR; TCRdb lists only in-frame clones, some missing. This sample has about 52,000 clones, with about nine tenths found just once. Sequencing used CD4+ or CD8+ T cells sorted from blood, obtained in a trial of the OX40 agonist ivuxolimab. The receptors here all came from an adult with an advanced solid tumor such as melanoma, head and neck, liver or kidney cancer. The CDR3 runs from the conserved cysteine through the conserved F or W. Fields, in order: V gene, clone size, J gene, D gene, CDR3 protein, CDR3 DNA. The D gene is left open where the match is weak. Clone size, where shown, is once, few, many, or a class for clones that have expanded.

>TRBV10-1|NA|TRBJ1-1|TRBD1
CASKIRSTGRTEAFF
TGCGCCAGCAAGATCAGATCGACAGGGCGCACTGAAGCTTTCTTT
>TRBV25-1|NA|TRBJ1-1|NA
CASSSNRDARGRTEAFF
TGTGCCAGCAGTAGTAATCGGGACGCTCGAGGGAGGACTGAAGCTTTCTTT
>TRBV15|NA|TRBJ2-7|TRBD2
CATSPGGGHEQYF
TGTGCCACCAGCCCCGGCGGGGGGCACGAGCAGTACTTC
>TRBV6-5|NA|TRBJ1-2|NA
CASSYSGASYGYTF
TGTGCCAGCAGTTACTCGGGGGCGAGCTATGGCTACACCTTC
>TRBV6-5|NA|TRBJ2-7|NA
CASSYSWAEQYF
TGTGCCAGCAGTTACAGTTGGGCCGAGCAGTACTTC
>TRBV13|NA|TRBJ1-2|TRBD1
CASSPGQGAVGYTF
TGTGCCAGCAGCCCGGGACAGGGGGCAGTTGGCTACACCTTC
>TRBV11-1|once|TRBJ2-7|NA
CASSLGDMYTYEQYF
TGTGCCAGCAGCTTAGGGGACATGTATACCTACGAGCAGTACTTC
>TRBV11-2|NA|TRBJ2-7|NA
CASSLTASHEQYF
TGTGCCAGCAGCTTAACAGCGTCCCACGAGCAGTACTTC
>TRBV6-5|NA|TRBJ1-2|TRBD1
CASSLQGSSYTF
TGTGCCAGCAGTTTACAGGGGTCTAGCTACACCTTC
>TRBV19|NA|TRBJ1-2|NA
CASSSPRGRDGYTF
TGTGCCAGTAGTAGCCCCAGGGGAAGGGATGGCTACACCTTC
>TRBV13|NA|TRBJ1-3|NA
CASSLGVSGNTIYF
TGTGCCAGCAGCTTAGGGGTGTCTGGAAACACCATATATTTT
>TRBV5-8|NA|TRBJ2-1|NA
CASSPSARDTSDNEQFF
TGTGCCAGCAGCCCCTCCGCCCGGGACACCTCGGACAATGAGCAGTTCTTC
>TRBV18|NA|TRBJ1-6|NA
CASSPGGGGSPLHF
TGTGCCAGCTCACCGGGTGGAGGGGGGTCACCCCTCCACTTT
>TRBV6-5|NA|TRBJ2-7|TRBD1
CASSYSTGGREQYF
TGTGCCAGCAGTTACTCGACAGGGGGTCGGGAGCAGTACTTC
>TRBV29-1|NA|TRBJ2-7|TRBD1
CSVEDRVDEQYF
TGCAGCGTTGAGGACAGGGTGGACGAGCAGTACTTC
>TRBV4-1|NA|TRBJ1-3|NA
CASSPVRAEGNTIYF
TGCGCCAGCAGCCCGGTCCGGGCGGAAGGAAACACCATATATTTT
>TRBV7-9|NA|TRBJ2-1|TRBD2
CASSEGGVLSGVREFF
TGTGCCAGCAGCGAAGGAGGGGTCCTTAGCGGGGTCCGCGAGTTCTTC
>TRBV5-6|NA|TRBJ2-7|NA
CASSFSGVSYEQYF
TGTGCCAGCAGCTTTTCCGGGGTCTCCTACGAGCAGTACTTC
>TRBV23-1|large|TRBJ1-6|TRBD1
CASDTWTGRINSPLHF
TGCGCCAGCGACACCTGGACAGGGCGGATTAATTCACCCCTCCACTTT
>TRBV12-5|NA|TRBJ2-2|NA
CASGDGQKNTGELFF
TGTGCTAGTGGTGACGGACAGAAAAACACCGGGGAGCTGTTTTTT
>TRBV19|NA|TRBJ1-5|NA
CASTRYSNQPQHF
TGTGCCAGTACCCGGTATAGCAATCAGCCCCAGCATTTT
>TRBV7-9|NA|TRBJ2-2|NA
CASSQTTGSYTGELFF
TGTGCCAGCAGCCAAACAACAGGGTCGTACACCGGGGAGCTGTTTTTT